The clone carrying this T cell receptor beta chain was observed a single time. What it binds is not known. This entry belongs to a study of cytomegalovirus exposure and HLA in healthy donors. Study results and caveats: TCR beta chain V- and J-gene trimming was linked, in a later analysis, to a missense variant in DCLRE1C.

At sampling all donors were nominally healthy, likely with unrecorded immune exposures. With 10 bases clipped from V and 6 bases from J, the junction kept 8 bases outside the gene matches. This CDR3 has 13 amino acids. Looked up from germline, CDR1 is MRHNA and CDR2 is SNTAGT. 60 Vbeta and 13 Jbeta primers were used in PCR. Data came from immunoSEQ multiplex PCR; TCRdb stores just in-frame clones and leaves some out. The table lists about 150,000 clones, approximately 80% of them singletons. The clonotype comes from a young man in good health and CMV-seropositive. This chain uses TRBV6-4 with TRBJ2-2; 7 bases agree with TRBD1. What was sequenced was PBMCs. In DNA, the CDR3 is TGTGCCACCCGGGACAGTTGGGCCGGGGAGCTGTTTTTT. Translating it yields CATRDSWAGELFF.